This TCR beta chain was retrieved from a study of T cells after yellow fever vaccination. This clonotype was seen a few times. Germline CDR1 KGHDR, CDR2 SFDVKD. The CDR3 contains 10 residues. V dropped 12 bases and J dropped 8 bases, with 10 bases sitting between them. A single record per CDR3 protein comes from TCRdb applying MiXCR to the 5' RACE reads. The sample yields over 65,000 distinct CDR3 sequences, roughly 15% seen once. The source was CD8+ T cells not binding an NS4B(214-222) dextramer, sorted from PBMCs, collected about 21 days after the first yellow fever vaccination. V is TRBV24-1 and J is TRBJ2-1; TRBD1 might be the D (6 bases). This receptor was identified in a man aged 18 to 29 who received the YFV17D yellow fever vaccine. For the CDR3, the DNA is TGTGCCCACAGGGTCGATGAGCAGTTCTTC. It translates to CAHRVDEQFF.